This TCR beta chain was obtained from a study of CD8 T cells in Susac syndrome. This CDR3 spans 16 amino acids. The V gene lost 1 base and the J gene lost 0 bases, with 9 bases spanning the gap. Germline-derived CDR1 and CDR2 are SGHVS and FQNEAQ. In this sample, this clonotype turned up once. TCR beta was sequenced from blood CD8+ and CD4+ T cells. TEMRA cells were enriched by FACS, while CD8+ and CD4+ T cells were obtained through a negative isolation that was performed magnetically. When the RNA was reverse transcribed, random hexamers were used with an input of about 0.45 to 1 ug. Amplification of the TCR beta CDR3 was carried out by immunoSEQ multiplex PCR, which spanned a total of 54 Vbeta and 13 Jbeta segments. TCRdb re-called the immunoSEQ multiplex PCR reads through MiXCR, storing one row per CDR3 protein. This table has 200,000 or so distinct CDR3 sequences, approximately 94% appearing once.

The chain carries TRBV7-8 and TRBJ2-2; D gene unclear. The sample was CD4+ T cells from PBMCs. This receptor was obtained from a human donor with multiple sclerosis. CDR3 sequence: CASSLGRMTNTGELFF. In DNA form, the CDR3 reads TGTGCCAGCAGCTTAGGACGGATGACGAACACCGGGGAGCTGTTTTTT.